This entry is about one T cell receptor beta chain. In the authors' workflow: Amplifying reference gene primers gave estimates of nucleated cell counts. Assay: immunoSEQ multiplex PCR; the TCRdb copy retains only in-frame clones and omits some. V, J and clone size are those of that table, while D and trimming were read from the DNA. This sample has around 220,000 clones, with 80% found just once. All enrollees were about 18 to 89 years old and from 25 or so US areas. The CDR3 spans 15 residues. V was clipped by 1 base and J by 2 bases, with 15 bases between them. CDR1 SQVTM and CDR2 ANQGSEA come from the germline V gene. This specimen belongs to a study of blood T cell repertoires in COVID-19. Study at large: PBMCs, B-cell-depleted T cells, or T cells provided the cDNA or gDNA that made up the material.

This sequence was found in a woman aged 40 to 49 with acute COVID-19. The source material was PBMCs or T cells enriched from blood (not recorded which). The chain has TRBV29-1 and TRBJ2-7, with D possibly being TRBD2 (7 bases). CDR3 DNA: TGCAGCGTTGAAGGGGGTCGGGGGGCGACCTACGAGCAGTACTTC. Translation: CSVEGGRGATYEQYF.